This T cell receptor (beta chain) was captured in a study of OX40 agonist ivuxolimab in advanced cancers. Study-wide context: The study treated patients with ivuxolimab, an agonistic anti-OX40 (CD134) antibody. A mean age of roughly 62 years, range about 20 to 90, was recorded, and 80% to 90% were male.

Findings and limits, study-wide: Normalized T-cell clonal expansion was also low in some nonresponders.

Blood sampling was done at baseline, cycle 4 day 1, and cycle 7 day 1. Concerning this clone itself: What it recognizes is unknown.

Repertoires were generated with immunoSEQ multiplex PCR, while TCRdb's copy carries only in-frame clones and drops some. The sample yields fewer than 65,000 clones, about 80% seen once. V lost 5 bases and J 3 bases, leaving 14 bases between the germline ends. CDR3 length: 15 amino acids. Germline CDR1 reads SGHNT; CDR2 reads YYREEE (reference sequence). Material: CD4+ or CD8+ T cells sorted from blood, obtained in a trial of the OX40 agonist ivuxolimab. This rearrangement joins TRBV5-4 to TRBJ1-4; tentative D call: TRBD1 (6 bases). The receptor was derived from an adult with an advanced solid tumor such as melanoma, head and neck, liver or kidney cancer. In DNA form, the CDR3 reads TGTGCCAGCAGGTCGTGGGGGGCGTCTAATGAAAAACTGTTTTTT. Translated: CASRSWGASNEKLFF.